Below, 9 T cell receptor beta chains from the same sample are listed, as sequenced in a study of T cells and Merkel cell carcinoma outcomes. Repertoires were generated with immunoSEQ multiplex PCR, while TCRdb's copy carries only in-frame clones and drops some. The sample has around 2,100 clones, roughly 90% seen once; the top ten hold approximately 1.7%. The specimen sequenced was tumor tissue from Merkel cell carcinoma. The receptor set was obtained from a human donor with Merkel cell carcinoma.

V usage is TRBV5-1 and J usage is TRBJ2-7; D perhaps matches TRBD1 (6 bases). The CDR3 length is 14 residues. V dropped 2 bases and J dropped 0 bases, with 9 bases sitting between them. Germline CDR1 SGHRS, CDR2 YFSETQ. CDR3 region: CASSFRDTSYEQYF. The CDR3 bases are TGCGCCAGCAGCTTTCGGGACACCTCCTACGAGCAGTACTTC.

This chain links TRBV6-1 with TRBJ2-5; D remains ambiguous. The CDR3 runs 11 residues. V was pared by 8 bases and J by 7 bases, with 11 bases between. The V gene's germline CDR1 is MNHNS and CDR2 SASEGT. CDR3 bases: TGTGCCAGCGGGGTCCAATGGACCCAGTACTTC. Translation gives CASGVQWTQYF.

The V gene is TRBV6-1, the J gene TRBJ2-3; D call uncertain. Trimming removed 6 bases at V and 4 bases at J, with 8 bases between. In germline, CDR1 is MNHNS, CDR2 SASEGT. This CDR3 contains 12 residues. CDR3 DNA sequence: TGTGCCAGCAGGAAGTACGCAGATACGCAGTATTTT. The encoded protein is CASRKYADTQYF.

V usage is TRBV15 and J usage is TRBJ1-4; 10 nucleotides match TRBD1. The length of the CDR3 is 16 residues. Germline lookup yields CDR1 LNHNV and CDR2 YYDKDF (reference sequence). Losses at the gene ends were 2 bases for V and 7 bases for J; bases not matched to a gene: 7. The CDR3 region has the DNA TGTGCCACCAGCAGACCGGGGACAGGGGTCTTTGAAAAACTGTTTTTT. Residues: CATSRPGTGVFEKLFF.

The chain has TRBV7-9 and TRBJ1-3; D gene unclear. The length of the CDR3 is 11 residues. V lost 7 bases to trimming and J lost 4 bases, with 5 bases between them. The V gene's germline CDR1 is SEHNR and CDR2 FQNEAQ (reference sequence). The CDR3 loop reads CASTQGNTIYF. Here the CDR3 DNA reads TGTGCCAGCACCCAAGGAAACACCATATATTTT.

The chain has TRBV29-1 and TRBJ1-2, with TRBD1 as a possible D gene (6 bases). With 5 bases removed from V and 2 bases from J, the gap between germline ends came to 9 bases. The CDR3 spans 12 residues. Germline loops: CDR1 SQVTM, CDR2 ANQGSEA. This CDR3 is CSVSGGNYGYTF. CDR3 coding DNA: TGCAGCGTTTCGGGGGGCAACTATGGCTACACCTTC.

The chain employs TRBV7-2 and TRBJ2-1; TRBD1 matches at 8 bases. Trimming removed 5 bases from V and 1 base from J; junction bases left unmatched: 4. Germline V gene sequence: CDR1 SGHTA, CDR2 FQGNSA. The CDR3 spans 15 residues. CDR3 nucleotide sequence: TGTGCCAGCAGCCCGGACAGGGAATCCTACAATGAGCAGTTCTTC. Protein product: CASSPDRESYNEQFF. The full variable domain, completed using reference TRBV7-2 and TRBJ2-1, is GAGVSQSPSNKVTEKGKDVELRCDPISGHTALYWYRQSLGQGLEFLIYFQGNSAPDKSGLPSDRFSAERTGGSVSTLTIQRTQQEDSAVYLCASSPDRESYNEQFFGPGTRLTVL.

The chain recombines TRBV20-1 with TRBJ2-7, with D unclear. The V end lost 6 bases, the J end lost 7 bases, and 10 bases lay between the germline ends. Germline V gene lookup returns CDR1 DFQATT and CDR2 SNEGSKA (reference sequence). This CDR3 region has 10 residues. The CDR3 region is CSAPKAEQYF. The CDR3 region has the DNA TGCAGTGCGCCAAAGGCGGAGCAGTACTTC.

The chain recombines TRBV30 with TRBJ1-2; D is unresolved. The CDR3 runs to 13 residues. Germline values: CDR1 GTSNPN, CDR2 SVGIG (reference sequence). V was shortened by 0 bases and J by 8 bases, with 13 bases between the two germline ends. The CDR3 loop reads CAWSVSIVRGYTF. CDR3 DNA: TGTGCCTGGAGTGTGTCTATCGTCCGGGGCTACACCTTC.